This TCR beta chain was sequenced in a study of OX40 agonist ivuxolimab in advanced cancers. Study-level background: Prior checkpoint blockade (anti-PD-1, anti-PD-L1 or anti-CTLA-4) was permitted; approximately 40% had it. General study results and limits: The CD4+ and CD8+ T cells in the blood had expanded clonally by week 6 at 0.1 to 3.0 mg/kg. The study did not work out the antigen specificity of the expanded peripheral T cells. CD4+ T cells averaged fewer expanded clones than CD8+ T cells.

Germline V gives CDR1 SGHTA, CDR2 FQGNSA. V was pared by 5 bases and J by 2 bases, with 5 bases of the junction left unmatched. The CDR3 is 15 amino acids. Details on this clone: Antigen: not known.

Clones were sequenced by immunoSEQ multiplex PCR, and TCRdb holds only the in-frame ones, with some missing. The sample records approximately 82,000 clones, around 90% being singletons. The chain combines TRBV7-2 with TRBJ2-2, with 7 positions matching TRBD2. This TCR was sampled from an adult with an advanced solid tumor such as melanoma, head and neck, liver or kidney cancer. The sequencing used CD4+ or CD8+ T cells sorted from blood, collected in a trial of the OX40 agonist ivuxolimab. The CDR3 spells CASSMTSSNTGELFF. CDR3 nucleotide sequence: TGTGCCAGCAGCATGACTAGCAGCAACACCGGGGAGCTGTTTTTT.